This T cell receptor beta chain was obtained from a study of blood T cell repertoires in COVID-19. Study in general: The United States, Italy and Spain supplied acute and convalescent COVID-19 samples. T cells, B-cell-depleted T cells, or PBMCs provided the cDNA or gDNA that served as material.

In the source study's methods: Amplified reference gene primers provided the basis for estimating nucleated cell counts. The repertoire was sequenced with immunoSEQ multiplex PCR; TCRdb's copy has only in-frame clones and lacks some. From that table come the V and J calls and clone size; the DNA was used to work out D and trimming. The repertoire includes about 300,000 clones, around 90% of them detected once, and under 7% sits in the top ten. Patients of the Seattle cohort, enrolled during active infection, were followed longitudinally. V gave up 3 bases and J gave up 10 bases; unmatched junction bases: 3. CDR3 size: 12 residues. Germline values: CDR1 SGDLS, CDR2 YYNGEE.

Sequenced input: peripheral blood. This TCR came from a woman in her 30s with COVID-19, enrolled during active disease. The chain has TRBV9 and TRBJ1-4, with 7 bases fitting TRBD1. CDR3 in DNA: TGTGCCAGCAGCGCCTACAGGGGAAAACTGTTTTTT. Translation gives CASSAYRGKLFF.